These T cell receptor beta chains were read from a single sample in a study of blood T cell repertoires in COVID-19. The table came from immunoSEQ multiplex PCR; TCRdb's copy has only in-frame clones and leaves some out. The profile shows 130,000 or so clones, roughly 80% of them singletons. The sequencing input was peripheral blood. The origin of the receptors is a human donor in a cohort sampled during active COVID-19. Both conserved end residues are part of each CDR3. Each record gives: clone size, J gene, D gene, V gene, CDR3 protein, CDR3 DNA. The D gene is left open where the match is weak. For some rows the clone size is stated as once, few or many, or as a class when expanded; others skip it.

>-|TRBJ2-1|TRBD2|TRBV25-1
CASSNLAGDLNEQFF
TGTGCCAGCAGTAACCTAGCGGGAGACTTAAATGAGCAGTTCTTC
>-|TRBJ2-6|-|TRBV11-3
CASSRQGSGANVLTF
TGTGCCAGCAGCCGCCAGGGCTCTGGGGCCAACGTCCTGACTTTC
>-|TRBJ2-3|TRBD2|TRBV10-2
CASSATGRGGEFGTDTQYF
TGCGCCAGCAGTGCGACGGGGCGGGGGGGCGAATTCGGCACAGATACGCAGTATTTT
>-|TRBJ2-7|-|TRBV6-5
CASSPWQGNYEQYF
TGTGCCAGCAGTCCGTGGCAGGGGAACTACGAGCAGTACTTC
>-|TRBJ1-3|-|TRBV12-3/TRBV12-4
CASSPGSGNTIYF
TGTGCCAGCAGTCCCGGCTCTGGAAACACCATATATTTT
>-|TRBJ1-2|TRBD1|TRBV2
CASSEAWVGQGAGDDYGYTF
TGTGCCAGCAGTGAAGCGTGGGTTGGACAGGGGGCGGGGGACGATTATGGCTACACCTTC
>-|TRBJ1-6|TRBD1|TRBV27
CASSPRDSNSPLHF
TGTGCCAGCAGTCCACGGGACAGTAATTCACCCCTCCACTTT
>-|TRBJ2-7|-|TRBV6-2/TRBV6-3
CASSPLPGVSSYEQYF
TGTGCCAGCAGTCCGTTGCCGGGGGTTAGCTCCTACGAGCAGTACTTC
>-|TRBJ2-7|-|TRBV6-5
CASSQSVRGHEQYF
TGTGCCAGCAGTCAATCCGTACGAGGCCACGAGCAGTACTTC
>-|TRBJ2-7|-|TRBV28
CASSLAYEQYF
TGTGCCAGCAGCCTAGCCTACGAGCAGTACTTC
>-|TRBJ1-1|-|TRBV6-6
CASSYRRQLIPEAFF
TGTGCCAGCAGTTACAGGCGACAATTGATCCCTGAAGCTTTCTTT
>few|TRBJ2-7|-|TRBV6-5
CASRRQSAYEQYF
TGTGCCAGCAGGCGACAGAGCGCCTACGAGCAGTACTTC
>-|TRBJ2-5|TRBD1|TRBV30
CAWSAVDREDEETQYF
TGTGCCTGGAGTGCGGTGGACAGGGAGGACGAAGAGACCCAGTACTTC
>-|TRBJ2-7|TRBD1|TRBV6-5
CASSYSSQGASYEQYF
TGTGCCAGCAGTTACTCGTCACAGGGGGCGTCCTACGAGCAGTACTTC
>once|TRBJ2-2|TRBD1|TRBV10-2
CASSESSPGGRTGELFF
TGCGCCAGCAGTGAGTCGAGTCCAGGGGGCCGCACCGGGGAGCTGTTTTTT
>-|TRBJ1-1|TRBD1|TRBV29-1
CSVQPGQGFGVTEAFF
TGCAGCGTCCAACCGGGACAGGGTTTTGGCGTCACTGAAGCTTTCTTT
>-|TRBJ2-3|-|TRBV3-1/TRBV3-2
CASSQRLLPLDTQYF
TGTGCCAGCAGCCAACGACTACTGCCATTAGATACGCAGTATTTT
>-|TRBJ2-7|-|TRBV6-5
CASSRVLSSYEQYF
TGTGCCAGCAGTCGGGTCCTGAGCTCCTACGAGCAGTACTTC
>-|TRBJ1-3|TRBD1|TRBV11-2
CASSPGTGPFSGNTIYF
TGTGCCAGCAGCCCCGGGACAGGGCCCTTCTCTGGAAACACCATATATTTT
>-|TRBJ1-2|-|TRBV28
CASSSGGGAIYGYTF
TGTGCCAGCAGTTCCGGCGGGGGGGCGATTTATGGCTACACCTTC
>-|TRBJ2-5|TRBD2|TRBV5-6
CASSLWLAEETQYF
TGTGCCAGCAGCTTGTGGCTAGCGGAAGAGACCCAGTACTTC
>-|TRBJ1-1|-|TRBV7-8
CASSLRETNTEAFF
TGTGCCAGCAGCTTAAGGGAGACGAACACTGAAGCTTTCTTT
>-|TRBJ2-7|TRBD2|TRBV6-2/TRBV6-3
CASSTLAGGPNEQYF
TGTGCCAGCAGTACCTTAGCGGGAGGTCCCAACGAGCAGTACTTC
>once|TRBJ2-2|TRBD2|TRBV11-2
CASRLAGANTGELFF
TGTGCCAGCAGACTAGCGGGGGCCAACACCGGGGAGCTGTTTTTT
>-|TRBJ2-6|-|TRBV29-1
CSAHGQGEPGANVLTF
TGCAGCGCCCACGGGCAGGGTGAGCCTGGGGCCAACGTCCTGACTTTC